This TCR beta chain was sequenced for a study of blood T cell repertoires in COVID-19. V lost 4 bases to trimming and J lost 6 bases; unmatched junction nucleotides: 8. This CDR3 contains 15 residues. Germline CDR1 reads SGHRS; CDR2 reads YFSETQ. Using immunoSEQ multiplex PCR, the repertoire was profiled, and TCRdb retains in-frame clones only, with some absent. The table shows about 200,000 clones, with roughly 83% occurring only once. In assigning cohorts, the study relied on participant-reported clinical history. The chain has TRBV5-1 and TRBJ1-4; 8 nucleotides match TRBD1. This TCR came from a man aged 40-49 years with acute COVID-19. Sequenced input: PBMCs or T cells enriched from blood (not recorded which). The chain's CDR3 is CASSLGQGVYEKLFF. The CDR3 bases are TGCGCCAGCAGCCTCGGACAGGGAGTGTATGAAAAACTGTTTTTT.